This T cell receptor beta chain was documented in a study of cytomegalovirus exposure and HLA in healthy donors. Study-level findings and limits: TCR sequences were mostly rare, though some public TCRs occurred in many donors. Further analysis, carried out later, found HLA-associated TCR beta chains more clonally expanded than equally common other chains.

Primers: 60 Vbeta forward and 13 Jbeta reverse. Clones were sequenced by immunoSEQ multiplex PCR, and TCRdb holds only the in-frame ones, with some missing. The sample lists about 90,000 clones; approximately 84% were seen once. Trimming removed 3 bases at V and 6 bases at J, with 9 bases between. Looked up from germline, CDR1 is ENHRY and CDR2 is SYGVKD. The CDR3 loop spans 13 amino acids. This clone was detected only a few times. What it binds is unknown. The rearrangement joins TRBV10-3 to TRBJ1-5; D ambiguous. This TCR derives from a man aged 18 to 29 in good health and CMV-seronegative. What was sequenced was PBMCs. In DNA, the CDR3 is TGTGCCATCAGTGACTGGGGAGTTCAGCCCCAGCATTTT. Amino acid sequence: CAISDWGVQPQHF.